The 12 T cell receptor beta chains below come from one sample, sequenced in a study of blood T cell repertoires in COVID-19. TCRdb's table, derived via immunoSEQ multiplex PCR, lists solely in-frame clones and lacks some. This table has roughly 520,000 clones, 70% to 90% appearing once. Sequencing was done on a sample of PBMCs or T cells enriched from blood (not recorded which). The source of these receptors is a woman in her 40s who had recovered from COVID-19.

V usage is TRBV4-1 and J usage is TRBJ2-7; 7 bases agree with TRBD1. Germline CDR1 MGHRA, CDR2 YSYEKL. V shed 6 bases, J shed 2 bases, and the junction held 4 bases outside the gene matches. This CDR3 contains 13 residues. The CDR3 loop is CASSRRGTYEQYF. The CDR3 region has the DNA TGCGCCAGCAGTCGCAGGGGGACCTACGAGCAGTACTTC.

The table lists this clone with many counts. V gene TRBV30 combines with J gene TRBJ2-2; 8 bases line up with TRBD1. V was clipped by 0 bases and J by 5 bases; unmatched bases: 5. In germline, CDR1 is GTSNPN, CDR2 SVGIG (reference sequence). This CDR3 is 15 amino acids long. The CDR3 is CAWSVQGVETGELFF. In nucleotides, the CDR3 is TGTGCCTGGAGTGTACAGGGGGTTGAGACCGGGGAGCTGTTTTTT.

V is TRBV5-1 and J is TRBJ2-2; perhaps TRBD1 as D (7 bases). The CDR3 is made up of 16 amino acids. Trimming took 3 bases from V and 0 from J, leaving 12 bases between them. CDR1 and CDR2 from the germline V gene are SGHRS and YFSETQ. The CDR3 protein is CASSSGDSTNTGELFF. In nucleotides, the CDR3 is TGCGCCAGCAGCTCGGGGGACAGTACGAACACCGGGGAGCTGTTTTTT.

The chain links TRBV7-8 to TRBJ1-1; D uncertain. This CDR3 is built from 16 residues. The germline gives CDR1 SGHVS, CDR2 FQNEAQ. The ends were cut back, 4 bases at V and 2 bases at J, with 17 bases in the middle. This CDR3 reads CASSSPRTGINTEAFF. The CDR3 DNA reads as TGTGCCAGCAGCTCGCCAAGGACGGGAATAAACACTGAAGCTTTCTTT.

The chain recombines TRBV10-1 with TRBJ2-1; TRBD2 agrees at 9 bases. CDR1 and CDR2 from the germline V gene are WNHNN and SYGVQD (reference sequence). This CDR3 has 15 residues. V lost 6 bases, J lost 9 bases, and 12 bases stayed unmatched. The CDR3 sequence is CASSATRLAGSEQFF. The CDR3 bases are TGCGCCAGCAGCGCCACGAGGCTAGCGGGGAGTGAGCAGTTCTTC.

The chain carries TRBV27 and TRBJ1-4; TRBD1 matches at 9 bases. The CDR3 is 16 amino acids. Losses at the gene ends were 6 bases for V and 3 bases for J; bases not matched to a gene: 8. Germline assignment: CDR1 MNHEY and CDR2 SMNVEV (reference sequence). CDR3 bases: TGTGCCAGCAGCCGCCGGGACAGGGAAGCTAATGAAAAACTGTTTTTT. Amino acids: CASSRRDREANEKLFF.

This chain links TRBV3-1 (or the pseudogene TRBV3-2) with TRBJ2-4, with D maybe TRBD1 (5 bases). The CDR3 consists of 15 residues. V was trimmed by 4 bases and J by 0 bases, leaving 10 bases between them. CDR1 LGHDT and CDR2 YNNKEL come from the germline V gene (reference sequence). The CDR3 sequence: CASSPQGLAKNIQYF. The CDR3 DNA is TGTGCCAGCAGCCCCCAGGGTCTAGCCAAAAACATTCAGTACTTC.

The chain links TRBV27 to TRBJ2-2; maybe TRBD2 (7 bases). Germline values: CDR1 MNHEY, CDR2 SMNVEV (reference sequence). The CDR3 is made up of 16 amino acids. Trimming took 3 bases from V and 6 from J, leaving 17 bases between them. The CDR3 here is CASSFTWTRGAGELFF. CDR3 sequence (DNA): TGTGCCAGCAGTTTCACCTGGACTAGGGGGGCCGGGGAGCTGTTTTTT.

This clone was seen only once. The V call is TRBV30, the J call TRBJ1-5; D call uncertain. Germline CDR1 is GTSNPN and CDR2 is SVGIG (reference sequence). The CDR3 runs to 14 residues. V shed 1 base and J shed 3 bases, with 10 bases lying between them. The CDR3 loop reads CAWSATVTNQPQHF. CDR3 DNA: TGTGCCTGGAGTGCCACAGTCACCAATCAGCCCCAGCATTTT.

The sample holds one count of this clone. This chain uses TRBV10-1 with TRBJ1-2, with a weak D call TRBD1 (5 bases). Germline values: CDR1 WNHNN, CDR2 SYGVQD (reference sequence). The CDR3 contains 12 residues. The ends were cut back, 8 bases at V and 4 bases at J, with 11 bases in the middle. CDR3 nucleotides: TGCGCCAGCGGACACCTACTCTATGGCTACACCTTC. Translated, it gives CASGHLLYGYTF.

The chain employs TRBV6-5 and TRBJ1-2; weak D call: TRBD1 (5 bases). The CDR3 covers 14 residues. CDR1 and CDR2 (germline): MNHEY, SVGAGI. The V end lost 3 bases, the J end lost 5 bases, and 13 bases lay between the germline ends. The CDR3 DNA follows: TGTGCCAGCAGTTATTCTCGCCAGGGATATGGCTACACCTTC. This translates into CASSYSRQGYGYTF.

This clone was recorded only once. CDR3 sequence: CASSPSRGLSYNEQFF. The DNA of the CDR3 is TGTGCCAGCAGCCCGTCTAGGGGCCTGTCCTACAATGAGCAGTTCTTC. The chain uses TRBV7-2 and TRBJ2-1; D perhaps matches TRBD1 (5 bases). Trimming shortened V by 5 bases and J by 1 base, and 15 bases separated the two germline ends. Germline loops: CDR1 SGHTA, CDR2 FQGNSA. The length of the CDR3 is 16 residues.